This T cell receptor (beta chain) was obtained from a study of regulatory T cells in long-lasting Graves disease. The table lists this clonotype with many counts. The CDR3 length is 17 residues. Germline lookup yields CDR1 DFQATT and CDR2 SNEGSKA (reference sequence). Trimming took 2 bases from V and 0 from J; bases not matched to a gene: 11. Time point defined: persistent/refractory GD, antithyroid drugs over 5 years with positive TRAb. The TCR library used RNA extracted from PBMCs. To make TCR beta libraries, researchers used iRepertoire HTBI primers and Arm-PCR of CDR3 regions. TCRdb re-analysed the multiplex PCR reads in MiXCR, keeping a single row per CDR3 protein. Of 250,000 to 300,000 distinct CDR3 sequences in the sample, around 21% were seen once.

This clonotype originated in a female donor with Graves disease. The specimen was peripheral blood mononuclear cells (PBMCs), collected when the disease was refractory, from a patient treated with antithyroid drugs. The chain recombines TRBV20-1 with TRBJ2-7; 9 bases map to TRBD2. The CDR3 coding sequence is TGCAGTGCTAGAACGGATCGCGGGAGGGCGACCTCCTACGAGCAGTACTTC. Translation gives CSARTDRGRATSYEQYF.